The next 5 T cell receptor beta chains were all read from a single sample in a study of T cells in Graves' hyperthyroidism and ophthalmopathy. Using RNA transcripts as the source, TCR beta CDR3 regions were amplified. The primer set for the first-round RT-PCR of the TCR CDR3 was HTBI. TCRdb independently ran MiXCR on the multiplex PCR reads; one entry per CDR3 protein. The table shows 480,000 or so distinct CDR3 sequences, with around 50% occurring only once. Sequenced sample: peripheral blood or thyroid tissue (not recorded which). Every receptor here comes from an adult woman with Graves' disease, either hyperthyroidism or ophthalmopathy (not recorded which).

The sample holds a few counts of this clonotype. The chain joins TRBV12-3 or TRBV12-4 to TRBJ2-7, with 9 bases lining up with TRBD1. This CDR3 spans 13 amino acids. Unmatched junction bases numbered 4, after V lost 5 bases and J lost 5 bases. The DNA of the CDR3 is TGTGCCAGCAGTGGACAGGGGTTCGACGAGCAGTACTTC. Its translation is CASSGQGFDEQYF.

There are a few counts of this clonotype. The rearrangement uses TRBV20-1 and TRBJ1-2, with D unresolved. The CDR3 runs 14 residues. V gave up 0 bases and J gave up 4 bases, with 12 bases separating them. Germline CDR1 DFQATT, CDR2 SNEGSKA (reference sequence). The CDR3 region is CSARDDAWGYGYTF. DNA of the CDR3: TGCAGTGCTAGAGATGACGCGTGGGGCTATGGCTACACCTTC.

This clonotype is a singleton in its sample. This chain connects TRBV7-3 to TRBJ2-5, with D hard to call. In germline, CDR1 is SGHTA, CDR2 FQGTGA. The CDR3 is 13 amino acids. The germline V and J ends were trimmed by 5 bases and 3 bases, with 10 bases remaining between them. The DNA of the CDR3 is TGTGCCAGCAGCCCCTCGATGGAAGAGACCCAGTACTTC. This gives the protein CASSPSMEETQYF.

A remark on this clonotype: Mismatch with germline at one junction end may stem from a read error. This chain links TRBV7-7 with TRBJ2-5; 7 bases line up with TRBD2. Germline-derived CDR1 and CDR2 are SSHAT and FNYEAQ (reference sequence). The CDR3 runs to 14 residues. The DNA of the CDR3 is TGTGCTAGCAGCTTGCGGGCGGGAGAGGGGACCCAGTACTTC. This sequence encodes CASSLRAGEGTQYF.

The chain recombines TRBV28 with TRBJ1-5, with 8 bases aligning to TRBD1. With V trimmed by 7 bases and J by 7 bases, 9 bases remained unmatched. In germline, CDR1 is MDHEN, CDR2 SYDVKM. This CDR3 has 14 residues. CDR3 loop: CASKKDRGGQPQHF. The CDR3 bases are TGTGCCAGCAAAAAAGACAGGGGCGGGCAGCCCCAGCATTTT.